The 24 T cell receptor beta chains listed next were all sequenced from one sample in a study of T-cell reconstitution after alpha-beta-depleted transplantation in children. Unique molecular identifiers were incorporated when the TCRbeta library was constructed. TCRdb analysed the PCR reads with MiXCR anew, one entry per CDR3 protein. In the table there are hundreds of thousands of distinct CDR3 sequences, 10% to 15% of which are singletons. Sequences were derived from PBMCs, mostly from graft donor cells, sampled 360 days after TCRalphabeta/CD19-depleted stem cell transplant. These receptor sequences come from a male patient younger than 18 who had a stem cell transplant for acute myeloid leukemia, so the T cells may come from the graft donor.

The sample holds many counts of this clonotype. The chain uses TRBV7-6 and TRBJ2-1, with a weak D call TRBD2 (6 bases). The germline gives CDR1 SGHVS, CDR2 FNYEAQ. The CDR3 length is 15 residues. Trimming shortened V by 7 bases and J by 4 bases, and 17 bases separated the two germline ends. CDR3 region: CASMLLGGAYNEQFF. DNA of the CDR3: TGTGCCAGCATGCTGCTGGGCGGGGCTTACAATGAGCAGTTCTTC.

This clonotype turned up a few times. This chain joins TRBV5-1 and TRBJ2-3; D uncertain. The CDR3 has 14 amino acids. The ends were cut back, 1 base at V and 3 bases at J, with 9 bases in the middle. Germline lookup yields CDR1 SGHRS and CDR2 YFSETQ. The DNA of the CDR3 is TGCGCCAGCAGCTTGTTTCTCGGAACAGATACGCAGTATTTT. This sequence encodes CASSLFLGTDTQYF. Filled out from reference TRBV5-1 and TRBJ2-3, the complete variable domain reads KAGVTQTPRYLIKTRGQQVTLSCSPISGHRSVSWYQQTPGQGLQFLFEYFSETQRNKGNFPGRFSGRQFSNSRSEMNVSTLELGDSALYLCASSLFLGTDTQYFGPGTRLTVL.

The chain links TRBV28 to TRBJ1-1, with 8 nucleotides matching TRBD1. This CDR3 contains 14 residues. V lost 9 bases to trimming and J lost 5 bases; unmatched junction nucleotides: 11. The germline V gene encodes CDR1 MDHEN and CDR2 SYDVKM. The CDR3 coding sequence is TGTGCCAGTACGTTCAGGGGGCGCGTGACTGAAGCTTTCTTT. Translating gives CASTFRGRVTEAFF.

Only a few counts were recorded for this clonotype. V usage is TRBV10-3 and J usage is TRBJ2-3; D might be TRBD1 or TRBD2, each matching 5 bases. This CDR3 has 15 residues. Germline-derived CDR1 and CDR2 are ENHRY and SYGVKD. V dropped 7 bases and J dropped 2 bases, with 16 bases sitting between them. CDR3 coding DNA: TGTGCCATCACCCCCGGGACCCCCCTCACAGATACGCAGTATTTT. Translated: CAITPGTPLTDTQYF.

The rearrangement links TRBV9 to TRBJ1-5; unclear D gene. This CDR3 has 14 residues. Per the germline V gene, CDR1 is SGDLS and CDR2 is YYNGEE. V lost 4 bases and J 1 base, leaving 9 bases between the germline ends. CDR3 sequence (DNA): TGTGCCAGCAGCCCCTTACCGAGCAATCAGCCCCAGCATTTT. This encodes CASSPLPSNQPQHF.

This clonotype was seen more than once but under ten times. The J gene is TRBJ2-3, the V gene TRBV29-1; a weak D match, TRBD2 (6 bases). This CDR3 region has 14 residues. V was cut by 4 bases and J by 8 bases, with 19 bases left in between. Germline V gene lookup returns CDR1 SQVTM and CDR2 ANQGSEA. This CDR3 reads CSVGRRGGAGTQYF. The CDR3 region has the DNA TGCAGCGTTGGCCGGAGGGGAGGTGCGGGTACGCAGTATTTT.

The CDR3 protein is CASSLGVAGSSYNEQFF. CDR3 DNA: TGTGCCAGCAGCTTAGGGGTAGCGGGGAGCTCCTACAATGAGCAGTTCTTC. This sequence joins TRBV11-3 and TRBJ2-1; 8 bases agree with TRBD2. The CDR3 covers 17 residues. Germline lookup yields CDR1 SGHNT and CDR2 YENEEA. J gave up 0 bases and V 1 base, and 5 bases lay outside the gene matches.

Only a few counts were recorded for this clonotype. This chain uses TRBV15 with TRBJ2-3; D unclear. V lost 0 bases to trimming and J lost 2 bases, with 18 bases between them. This CDR3 has 18 residues. Germline loops: CDR1 LNHNV, CDR2 YYDKDF (reference sequence). CDR3 protein: CATSREKPWPYATDTQYF. In nucleotides, the CDR3 is TGTGCCACCAGCAGAGAAAAGCCCTGGCCCTATGCCACAGATACGCAGTATTTT.

The chain is built from TRBV7-2 and TRBJ2-5; perhaps TRBD2 as D (5 bases). The CDR3 is 13 residues long. CDR1 is SGHTA, CDR2 FQGNSA, per germline. V lost 4 bases to trimming and J lost 0 bases, with 6 bases between them. The CDR3 loop is CASSSLDQETQYF. The CDR3 coding sequence is TGTGCCAGCAGCTCACTAGACCAAGAGACCCAGTACTTC.

V is TRBV6-2 or TRBV6-3 and J is TRBJ2-7; 11 nucleotides match TRBD2. This CDR3 comprises 17 residues. Trimming removed 3 bases from V and 3 bases from J; junction bases left unmatched: 10. CDR1 and CDR2 from the germline V gene are MNHEY and SVGEGT. CDR3 in amino acids: CASSYTIAGGPDYEQYF. CDR3 in DNA: TGTGCCAGCAGTTATACAATAGCGGGAGGGCCGGACTACGAGCAGTACTTC.

There are many counts of this clonotype. V gene TRBV6-1 combines with J gene TRBJ2-1; 8 bases are shared with TRBD2. V lost 5 bases and J lost 4; bases outside the gene matches: 4. CDR1 is MNHNS, CDR2 SASEGT, per germline. The CDR3 runs to 14 residues. CDR3 protein: CASSQLAEYNEQFF. The CDR3 region has the DNA TGTGCCAGCAGTCAACTAGCGGAGTACAATGAGCAGTTCTTC.

In this sample, this clonotype turned up many times. This rearrangement joins TRBV20-1 to TRBJ2-7, with D possibly being TRBD2 (6 bases). CDR3 length equals 12 residues. CDR1 is DFQATT, CDR2 SNEGSKA, per germline (reference sequence). The CDR3 region has the DNA TGCAGCTCCTTGATCGGGAGTTTCGAGCAGTACTTC. Translated, it gives CSSLIGSFEQYF.

The J gene is TRBJ2-3, the V gene TRBV11-3; D is possibly TRBD2 (6 bases). Germline V CDR1 and CDR2: SGHNT, YENEEA. The CDR3 is 16 residues long. Trimming took off 0 bases at V and 2 bases at J, with 12 bases between the two ends. CDR3 region: CASSLDRAGFTDTQYF. The CDR3 DNA is TGTGCCAGCAGCTTAGATCGGGCGGGATTCACAGATACGCAGTATTTT.

The genes are TRBV18 and TRBJ2-5, with 10 bases identical to TRBD1. The CDR3 length is 14 residues. CDR1 is KGHSH, CDR2 LQKENI, per germline. J lost 4 bases, V lost 4 bases, and 3 bases had no gene match. CDR3 residues: CASSRDRGLETQYF. The DNA for the CDR3 is TGTGCCAGCTCACGAGACAGGGGGCTAGAGACCCAGTACTTC.

This chain uses TRBV3-1 with TRBJ2-7; no reliable D call. Trimming cost V 11 bases and J 5 bases, with 16 bases left between them. Looked up from germline, CDR1 is LGHDT and CDR2 is YNNKEL (reference sequence). This CDR3 comprises 12 residues. CDR3 residues: CACTPSVDEQYF. In DNA, the CDR3 is TGTGCCTGCACCCCGAGCGTGGACGAGCAGTACTTC.

This clonotype was observed a handful of times. This sequence joins TRBV10-3 and TRBJ1-5; possibly TRBD1 for D (5 bases). Per germline, CDR1 ENHRY and CDR2 SYGVKD. The CDR3 loop spans 13 amino acids. The germline V and J ends were trimmed by 8 bases and 1 base, with 9 bases remaining between them. The CDR3 here is CAIAWGSNQPQHF. Written as DNA, the CDR3 is TGTGCCATCGCGTGGGGGAGCAATCAGCCCCAGCATTTT.

This clonotype came up a few times. V gene TRBV7-3 combines with J gene TRBJ2-3; 7 bases align to TRBD2. V lost 4 bases, J lost 0 bases, and 10 bases stayed unmatched. Germline-derived CDR1 and CDR2 are SGHTA and FQGTGA. The CDR3 consists of 17 residues. The CDR3, as DNA: TGTGCCAGCAGCTCCCTCCGGCGGGGGAGTAGCACAGATACGCAGTATTTT. Residues: CASSSLRRGSSTDTQYF.

This clonotype was found a few times. The V call is TRBV20-1, the J call TRBJ2-1; D gene unclear. The CDR3 covers 14 residues. V was shortened by 3 bases and J by 1 base, with 10 bases between the two germline ends. CDR1 and CDR2 from the germline V gene are DFQATT and SNEGSKA (reference sequence). Here the CDR3 DNA reads TGCAGTGCTAGGACGCCAGCTTCCTACAATGAGCAGTTCTTC. This codes for CSARTPASYNEQFF.

This clonotype was recorded a few times. CDR3 region: CAIQRTSPTNEKLFF. CDR3 nucleotide sequence: TGTGCCATCCAACGGACTTCTCCAACTAATGAAAAACTGTTTTTT. The chain is built from TRBV2 and TRBJ1-4; no definite D call. The CDR3 is 15 residues long. V lost 10 bases and J lost 0, with 15 bases in between. Per the germline V gene, CDR1 is SNHLY and CDR2 is FYNNEI.

A few counts support this clonotype. This chain links TRBV29-1 with TRBJ1-2; 7 nucleotides align to TRBD1. V shed 3 bases and J 0 bases; nucleotides not matched to a gene: 1. Germline V gene lookup returns CDR1 SQVTM and CDR2 ANQGSEA. The CDR3 spans 13 residues. The CDR3 loop is CSVEGTANYGYTF. The CDR3 region has the DNA TGCAGCGTTGAGGGGACAGCTAACTATGGCTACACCTTC.

In this sample, this clonotype turned up a few times. The rearrangement joins TRBV6-5 to TRBJ2-2; D is undetermined. Germline V lookup: CDR1 MNHEY, CDR2 SVGAGI. Trimming shortened V by 2 bases and J by 8 bases, and 9 bases separated the two germline ends. This CDR3 spans 13 amino acids. For the CDR3, the DNA is TGTGCCAGCAGTTACGGGCCCGGGGGGGAGCTGTTTTTT. Translated: CASSYGPGGELFF.

This clonotype occurred a few times. The rearrangement uses TRBV20-1 and TRBJ2-7, with D tentatively TRBD2 (5 bases). CDR1 DFQATT and CDR2 SNEGSKA come from the germline V gene (reference sequence). Trimming cost V 0 bases and J 0 bases, with 15 bases left between them. The CDR3 totals 16 residues. CDR3 in amino acids: CSARDPQRTSSYEQYF. CDR3 coding DNA: TGCAGTGCTAGAGATCCCCAGCGGACCAGCTCCTACGAGCAGTACTTC.

Only a few counts were recorded for this clonotype. The gene calls are TRBV18 and TRBJ1-5, with D unresolved. This CDR3 comprises 16 residues. Germline CDR1 KGHSH, CDR2 LQKENI. Trimming removed 1 base from V and 6 bases from J, with 16 bases in between. The CDR3 DNA is TGTGCCAGCTCACCACTTCGGACCCCCGGCGGTCAGCCCCAGCATTTT. Translating it yields CASSPLRTPGGQPQHF.

This clonotype appeared a few times. The chain carries TRBV29-1 and TRBJ2-7; TRBD1 agrees at 9 bases. There are 15 residues in the CDR3. Germline V gene data show CDR1 as SQVTM and CDR2 as ANQGSEA. J lost 5 bases, V lost 5 bases, and 13 bases had no gene match. In nucleotides, the CDR3 is TGCAGCGTTTGGCCGGTCCGGGACAGGGACCACGAGCAGTACTTC. Its translation is CSVWPVRDRDHEQYF.